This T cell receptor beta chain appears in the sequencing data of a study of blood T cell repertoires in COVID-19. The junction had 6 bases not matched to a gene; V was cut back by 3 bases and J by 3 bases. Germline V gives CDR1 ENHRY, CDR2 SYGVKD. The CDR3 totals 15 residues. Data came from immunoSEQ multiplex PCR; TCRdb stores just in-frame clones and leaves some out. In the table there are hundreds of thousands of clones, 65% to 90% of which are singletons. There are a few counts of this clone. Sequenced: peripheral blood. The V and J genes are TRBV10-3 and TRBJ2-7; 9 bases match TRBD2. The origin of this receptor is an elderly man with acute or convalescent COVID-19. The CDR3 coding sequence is TGTGCCATCAGTGATAGCGGGAGAGGCCTCTACGAGCAGTACTTC. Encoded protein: CAISDSGRGLYEQYF.